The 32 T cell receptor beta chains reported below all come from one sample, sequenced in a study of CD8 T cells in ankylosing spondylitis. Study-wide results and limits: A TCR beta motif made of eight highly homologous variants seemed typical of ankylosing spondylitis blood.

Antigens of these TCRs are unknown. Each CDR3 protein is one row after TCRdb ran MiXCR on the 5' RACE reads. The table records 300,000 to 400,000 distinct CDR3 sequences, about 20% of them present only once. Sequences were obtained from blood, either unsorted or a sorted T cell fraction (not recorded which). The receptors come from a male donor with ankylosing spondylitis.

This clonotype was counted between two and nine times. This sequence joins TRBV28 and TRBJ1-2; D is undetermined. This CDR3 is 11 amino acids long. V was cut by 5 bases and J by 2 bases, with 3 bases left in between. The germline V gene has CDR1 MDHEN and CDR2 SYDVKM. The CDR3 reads CASSQNYGYTF. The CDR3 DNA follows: TGTGCCAGCAGTCAGAACTATGGCTACACCTTC.

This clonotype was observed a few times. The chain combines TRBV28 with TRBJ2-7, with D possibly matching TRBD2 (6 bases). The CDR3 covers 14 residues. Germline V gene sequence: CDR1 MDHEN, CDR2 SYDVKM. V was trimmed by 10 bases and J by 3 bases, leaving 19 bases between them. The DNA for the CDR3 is TGTGCCATTACCACCGGGAGTCCTCGCTACGAGCAGTACTTC. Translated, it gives CAITTGSPRYEQYF.

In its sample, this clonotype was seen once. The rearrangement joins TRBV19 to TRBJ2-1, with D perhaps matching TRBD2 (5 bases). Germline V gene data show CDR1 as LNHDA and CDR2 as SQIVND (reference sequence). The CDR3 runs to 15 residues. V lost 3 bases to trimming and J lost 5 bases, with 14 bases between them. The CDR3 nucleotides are TGTGCCAGTAGTATCTCGAGCGGAATTAACAATGAGCAGTTCTTC. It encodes CASSISSGINNEQFF.

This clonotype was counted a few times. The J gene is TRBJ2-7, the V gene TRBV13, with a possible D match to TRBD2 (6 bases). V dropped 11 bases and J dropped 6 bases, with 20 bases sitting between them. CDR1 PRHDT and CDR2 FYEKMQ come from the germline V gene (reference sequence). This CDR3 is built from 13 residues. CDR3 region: CACMGGNSGEQYF. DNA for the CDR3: TGTGCCTGTATGGGGGGTAATTCGGGCGAGCAGTACTTC.

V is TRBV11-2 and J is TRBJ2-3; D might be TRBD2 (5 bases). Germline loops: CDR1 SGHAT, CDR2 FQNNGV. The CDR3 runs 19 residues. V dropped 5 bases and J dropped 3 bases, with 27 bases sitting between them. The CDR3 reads CASSHLITYPERRTDTQYF. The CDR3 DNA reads TGTGCCAGCAGCCATCTAATAACTTACCCGGAGAGGAGGACAGATACGCAGTATTTT. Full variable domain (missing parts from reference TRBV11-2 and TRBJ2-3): EAGVAQSPRYKIIEKRQSVAFWCNPISGHATLYWYQQILGQGPKLLIQFQNNGVVDDSQLPKDRFSAERLKGVDSTLKIQPAKLEDSAVYLCASSHLITYPERRTDTQYFGPGTRLTVL.

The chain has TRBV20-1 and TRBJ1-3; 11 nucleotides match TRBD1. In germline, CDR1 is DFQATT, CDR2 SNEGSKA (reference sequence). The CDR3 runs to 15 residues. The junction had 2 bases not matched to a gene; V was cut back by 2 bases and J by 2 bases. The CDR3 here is CSARPGQGAGNTIYF. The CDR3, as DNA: TGCAGTGCTAGACCGGGACAGGGGGCTGGAAACACCATATATTTT.

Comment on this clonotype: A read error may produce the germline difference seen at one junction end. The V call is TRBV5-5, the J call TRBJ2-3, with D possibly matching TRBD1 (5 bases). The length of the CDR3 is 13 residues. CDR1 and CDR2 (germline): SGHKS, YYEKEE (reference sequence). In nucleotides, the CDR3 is TGTGCCAGCAGGTTGGCAGGGTTGGATACGCAGTATTTT. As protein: CASRLAGLDTQYF.

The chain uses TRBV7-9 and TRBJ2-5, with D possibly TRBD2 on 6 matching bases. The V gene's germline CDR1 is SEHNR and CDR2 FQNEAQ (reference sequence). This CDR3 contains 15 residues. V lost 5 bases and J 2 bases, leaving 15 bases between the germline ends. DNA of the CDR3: TGTGCCAGCAGCATAGGGACTCTTCAACAAGAGACCCAGTACTTC. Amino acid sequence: CASSIGTLQQETQYF.

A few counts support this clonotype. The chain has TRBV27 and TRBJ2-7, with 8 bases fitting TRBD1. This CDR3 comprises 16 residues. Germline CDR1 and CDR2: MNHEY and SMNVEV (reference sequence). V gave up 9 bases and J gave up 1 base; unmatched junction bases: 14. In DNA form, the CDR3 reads TGTGCCAGTAGACAGGGGCTTGCCCCTCTTTCCTACGAGCAGTACTTC. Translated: CASRQGLAPLSYEQYF.

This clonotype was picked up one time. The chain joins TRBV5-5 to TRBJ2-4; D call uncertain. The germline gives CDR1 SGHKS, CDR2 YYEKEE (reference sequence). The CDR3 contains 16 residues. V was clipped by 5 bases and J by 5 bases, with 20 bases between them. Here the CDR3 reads CASSRSIRAEENIQYF. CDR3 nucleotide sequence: TGTGCCAGCAGTCGGTCAATTCGGGCCGAAGAAAACATTCAGTACTTC. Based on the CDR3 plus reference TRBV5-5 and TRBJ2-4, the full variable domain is DAGVTQSPTHLIKTRGQQVTLRCSPISGHKSVSWYQQVLGQGPQFIFQYYEKEERGRGNFPDRFSARQFPNYSSELNVNALLLGDSALYLCASSRSIRAEENIQYFGAGTRLSVL.

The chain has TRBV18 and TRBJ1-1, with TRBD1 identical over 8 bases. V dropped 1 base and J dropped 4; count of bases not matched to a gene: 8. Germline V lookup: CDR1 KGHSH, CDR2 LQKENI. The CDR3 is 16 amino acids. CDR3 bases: TGTGCCAGCTCACCACAGTCGACAGGGGCGGTCACTGAAGCTTTCTTT. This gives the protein CASSPQSTGAVTEAFF.

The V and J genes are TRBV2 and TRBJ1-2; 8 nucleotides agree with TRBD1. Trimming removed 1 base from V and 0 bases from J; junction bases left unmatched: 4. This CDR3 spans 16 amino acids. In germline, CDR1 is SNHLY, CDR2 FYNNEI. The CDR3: CASSEGGQVANYGYTF. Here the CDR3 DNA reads TGTGCCAGCAGTGAAGGGGGACAGGTAGCTAACTATGGCTACACCTTC. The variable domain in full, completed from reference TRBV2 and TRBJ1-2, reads EPEVTQTPSHQVTQMGQEVILRCVPISNHLYFYWYRQILGQKVEFLVSFYNNEISEKSEIFDDQFSVERPDGSNFTLKIRSTKLEDSAMYFCASSEGGQVANYGYTFGSGTRLTVV.

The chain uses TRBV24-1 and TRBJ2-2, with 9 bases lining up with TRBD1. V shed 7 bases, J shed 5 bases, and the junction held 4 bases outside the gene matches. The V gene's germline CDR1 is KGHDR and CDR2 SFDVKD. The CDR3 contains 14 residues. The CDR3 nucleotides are TGTGCCACCAGATCCGGGACAGGGACCGGGGAGCTGTTTTTT. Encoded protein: CATRSGTGTGELFF.

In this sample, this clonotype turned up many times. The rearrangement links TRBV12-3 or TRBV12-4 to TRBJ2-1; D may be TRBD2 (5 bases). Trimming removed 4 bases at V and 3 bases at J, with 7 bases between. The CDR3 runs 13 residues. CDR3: CASSSDYYNEQFF. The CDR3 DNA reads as TGTGCCAGCAGTTCCGACTACTACAATGAGCAGTTCTTC.

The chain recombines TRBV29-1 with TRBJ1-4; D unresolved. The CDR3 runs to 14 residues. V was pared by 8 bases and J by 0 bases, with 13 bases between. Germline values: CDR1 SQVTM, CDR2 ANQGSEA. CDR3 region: CSFDKISTNEKLFF. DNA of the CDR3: TGCAGCTTCGACAAAATTTCAACTAATGAAAAACTGTTTTTT.

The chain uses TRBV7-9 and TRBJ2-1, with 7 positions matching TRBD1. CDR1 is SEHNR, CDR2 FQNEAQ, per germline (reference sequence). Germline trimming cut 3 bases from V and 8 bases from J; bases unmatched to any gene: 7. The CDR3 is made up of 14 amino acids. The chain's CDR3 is CASSLGQRMDEQFF. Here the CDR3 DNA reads TGTGCCAGCAGCTTGGGACAGCGGATGGATGAGCAGTTCTTC.

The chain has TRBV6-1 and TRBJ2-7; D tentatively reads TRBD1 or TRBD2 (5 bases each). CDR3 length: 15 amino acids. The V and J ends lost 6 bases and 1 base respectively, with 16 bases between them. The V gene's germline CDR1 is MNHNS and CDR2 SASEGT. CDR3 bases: TGTGCCAGCAGGAAACCGATTGGGACGTCCTACGAGCAGTACTTC. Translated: CASRKPIGTSYEQYF.

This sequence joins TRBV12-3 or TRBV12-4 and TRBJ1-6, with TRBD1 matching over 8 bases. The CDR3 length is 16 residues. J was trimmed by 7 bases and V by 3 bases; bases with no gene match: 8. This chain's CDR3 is CASSFGQGGKNSPLHF. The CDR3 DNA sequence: TGTGCCAGCAGTTTCGGACAGGGAGGGAAGAATTCACCCCTCCACTTT.

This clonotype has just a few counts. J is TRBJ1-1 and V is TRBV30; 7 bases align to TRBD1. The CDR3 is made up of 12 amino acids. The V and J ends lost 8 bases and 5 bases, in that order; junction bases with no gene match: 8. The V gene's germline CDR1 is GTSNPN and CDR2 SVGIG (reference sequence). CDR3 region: CATQGGRTEAFF. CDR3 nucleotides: TGTGCCACGCAGGGGGGGAGAACTGAAGCTTTCTTT.

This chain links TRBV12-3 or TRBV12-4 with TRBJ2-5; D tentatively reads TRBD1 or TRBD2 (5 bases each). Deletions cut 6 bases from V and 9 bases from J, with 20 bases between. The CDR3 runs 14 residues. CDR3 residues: CASSQPSYLGAQYF. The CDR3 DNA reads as TGTGCCAGCAGCCAACCTAGCTACCTGGGGGCCCAGTACTTC.

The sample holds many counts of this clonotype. The CDR3 sequence is CASSLVGTDRGDEQYF. In DNA form, the CDR3 reads TGCGCCAGCAGCTTGGTCGGGACAGACCGTGGCGACGAGCAGTACTTC. The J gene is TRBJ2-7, the V gene TRBV5-1; 7 bases are shared with TRBD1. The CDR3 loop spans 16 amino acids. J lost 5 bases, V lost 0 bases, and 11 bases had no gene match. The germline CDR1 and CDR2 sequences are SGHRS and YFSETQ. Using reference TRBV5-1 and TRBJ2-7 for the parts outside the CDR3, the full variable domain is KAGVTQTPRYLIKTRGQQVTLSCSPISGHRSVSWYQQTPGQGLQFLFEYFSETQRNKGNFPGRFSGRQFSNSRSEMNVSTLELGDSALYLCASSLVGTDRGDEQYFGPGTRLTVT.

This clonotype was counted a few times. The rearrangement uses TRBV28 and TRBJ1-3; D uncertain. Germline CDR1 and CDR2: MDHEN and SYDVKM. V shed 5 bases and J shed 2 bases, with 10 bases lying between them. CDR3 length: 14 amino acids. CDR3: CASSPTPTGNTIYF. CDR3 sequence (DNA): TGTGCCAGCAGTCCGACACCTACTGGAAACACCATATATTTT.

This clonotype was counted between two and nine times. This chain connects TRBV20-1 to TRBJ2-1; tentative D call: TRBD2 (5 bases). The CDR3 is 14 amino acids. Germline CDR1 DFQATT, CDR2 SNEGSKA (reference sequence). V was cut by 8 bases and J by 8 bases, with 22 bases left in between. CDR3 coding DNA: TGCAGTACCTCGGGAAGATCCCGCGACGATGAGCAGTTCTTC. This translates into CSTSGRSRDDEQFF.

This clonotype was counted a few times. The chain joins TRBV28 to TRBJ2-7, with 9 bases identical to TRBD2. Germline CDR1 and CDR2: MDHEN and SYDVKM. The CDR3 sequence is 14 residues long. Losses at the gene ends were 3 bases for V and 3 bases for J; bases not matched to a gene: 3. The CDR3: CASSFPSGIYEQYF. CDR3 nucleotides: TGTGCCAGCAGTTTCCCTAGCGGGATCTACGAGCAGTACTTC.

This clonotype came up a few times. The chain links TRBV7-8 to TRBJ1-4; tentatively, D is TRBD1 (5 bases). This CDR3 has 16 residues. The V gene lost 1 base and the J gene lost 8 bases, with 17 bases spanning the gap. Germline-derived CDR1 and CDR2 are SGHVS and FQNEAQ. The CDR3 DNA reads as TGTGCCAGCAGCTTAGGGTCAGCCGCCGGGGGGGAAAAACTGTTTTTT. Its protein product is CASSLGSAAGGEKLFF.

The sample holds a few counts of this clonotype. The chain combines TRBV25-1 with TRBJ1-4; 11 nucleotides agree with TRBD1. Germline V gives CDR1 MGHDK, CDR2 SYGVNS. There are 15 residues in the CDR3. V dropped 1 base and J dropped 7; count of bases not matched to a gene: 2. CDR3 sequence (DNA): TGTGCCAGCAGTGAATGGACAGGGGGCGGTGAAAAACTGTTTTTT. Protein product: CASSEWTGGGEKLFF.

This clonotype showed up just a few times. CDR3 loop: CASSQPQGTWLFF. In nucleotides, the CDR3 is TGCGCCAGCAGCCAACCCCAGGGTACGTGGCTGTTCTTC. This rearrangement joins TRBV4-1 to TRBJ2-1; D is perhaps TRBD1 (5 bases). The ends were cut back, 2 bases at V and 15 bases at J, with 17 bases in the middle. This CDR3 is 13 amino acids long. Germline assignment: CDR1 MGHRA and CDR2 YSYEKL.

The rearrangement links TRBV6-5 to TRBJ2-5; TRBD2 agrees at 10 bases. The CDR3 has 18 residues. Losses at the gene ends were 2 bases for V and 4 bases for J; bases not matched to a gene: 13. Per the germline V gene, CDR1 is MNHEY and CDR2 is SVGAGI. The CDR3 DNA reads TGTGCCAGCAGTTACAAGGCTAGCGGGAGCACGGCGCGAGAGACCCAGTACTTC. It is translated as CASSYKASGSTARETQYF.

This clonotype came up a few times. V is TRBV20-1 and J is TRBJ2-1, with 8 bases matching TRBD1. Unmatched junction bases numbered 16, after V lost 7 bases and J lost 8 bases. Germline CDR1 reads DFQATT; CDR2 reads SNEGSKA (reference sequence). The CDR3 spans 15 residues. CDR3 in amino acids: CSVTKLSGGRDEQFF. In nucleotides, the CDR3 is TGCAGTGTTACGAAACTATCAGGGGGCCGGGATGAGCAGTTCTTC.

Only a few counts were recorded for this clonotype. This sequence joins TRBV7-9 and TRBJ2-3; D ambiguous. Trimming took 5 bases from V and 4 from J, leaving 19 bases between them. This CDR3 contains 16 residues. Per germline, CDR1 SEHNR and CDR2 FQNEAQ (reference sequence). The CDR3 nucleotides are TGTGCCAGCAGCCCCGACACGGCGCCATTCGCAGATACGCAGTATTTT. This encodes CASSPDTAPFADTQYF.

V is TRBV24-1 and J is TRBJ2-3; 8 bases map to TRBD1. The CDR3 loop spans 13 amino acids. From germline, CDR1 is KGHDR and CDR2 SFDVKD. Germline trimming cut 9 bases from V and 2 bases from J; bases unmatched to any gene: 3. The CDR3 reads CATSQGATDTQYF. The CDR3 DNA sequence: TGTGCCACCTCGCAGGGGGCCACAGATACGCAGTATTTT.

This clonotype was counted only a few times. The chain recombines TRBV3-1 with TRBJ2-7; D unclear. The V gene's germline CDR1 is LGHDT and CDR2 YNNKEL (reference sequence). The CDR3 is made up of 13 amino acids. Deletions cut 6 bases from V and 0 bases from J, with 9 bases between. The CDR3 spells CASSLWDSYEQYF. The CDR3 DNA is TGTGCCAGCAGTTTGTGGGACTCCTACGAGCAGTACTTC.